The 29 T cell receptor beta chains presented below share a single source sample, sequenced in a study of blood T cells in healthy people across ages. A second PCR of about 7 to 12 cycles used a sample-barcoded 5' primer and a J-beta primer mix. TCRdb ran MiXCR on the 5' RACE reads and lists one entry per CDR3 protein. This table holds fewer than 1 million distinct CDR3 sequences, around 43% found once. Sequencing was performed on blood. These receptor sequences come from a man in his sixties in good health.

The chain employs TRBV7-9 and TRBJ2-5; 7 bases match TRBD1. The J call may be in error: the DNA end matches TRBJ2-7 better. Germline assignment: CDR1 SEHNR and CDR2 FQNEAQ (reference sequence). The length of the CDR3 is 16 residues. In DNA, the CDR3 is TGTGCCAGCAGGGACAATGAGCAGGGGGAAATCGACGAGCAGTACTTC. Its protein is CASRDNEQGEIDEQYF.

The V call is TRBV20-1, the J call TRBJ1-5; tentative D call: TRBD1 (5 bases). V was shortened by 4 bases and J by 3 bases, with 10 bases between the two germline ends. Germline V gene lookup returns CDR1 DFQATT and CDR2 SNEGSKA (reference sequence). There are 13 residues in the CDR3. The CDR3 nucleotides read TGCAGTGCTAAGGGGAGGAACAATCAGCCCCAGCATTTT. It translates to CSAKGRNNQPQHF.

The table lists this clonotype with a few counts. The chain recombines TRBV27 with TRBJ1-6, with D unclear. CDR3 length equals 15 residues. The V end was cut by 2 bases, the J end by 7 bases, with 12 bases between. The germline CDR1 and CDR2 sequences are MNHEY and SMNVEV (reference sequence). CDR3 loop: CASSLEGMGNSPLHF. The DNA for the CDR3 is TGTGCCAGCAGTTTAGAGGGAATGGGCAATTCACCCCTCCACTTT.

This clonotype was detected ten times or more. The chain has TRBV12-3 or TRBV12-4 and TRBJ1-2, with 10 bases that match TRBD1. There are 15 residues in the CDR3. V shed 2 bases and J 8 bases; nucleotides not matched to a gene: 8. The DNA for the CDR3 is TGTGCCAGCAGTTTACCCAGACAGGGGGCGAGGGGCTACACCTTC. Its protein product is CASSLPRQGARGYTF.

The genes are TRBV9 and TRBJ1-6; D is undetermined. CDR3 size: 16 residues. Germline V gene lookup returns CDR1 SGDLS and CDR2 YYNGEE. Trimming took off 0 bases at V and 8 bases at J, with 15 bases between the two ends. The chain's CDR3 is CASSVGDPGGYSPLHF. As DNA, the CDR3 is TGTGCCAGCAGCGTAGGAGACCCGGGAGGGTATTCACCCCTCCACTTT.

The chain combines TRBV5-6 with TRBJ2-5; D gene unclear. V was pared by 4 bases and J by 3 bases, with 13 bases between. The CDR3 covers 14 residues. Germline loops: CDR1 SGHDT, CDR2 YYEEEE. CDR3 sequence reads: CASSVRATEETQYF. CDR3 DNA: TGTGCCAGCAGCGTTCGGGCAACTGAAGAGACCCAGTACTTC.

The chain is built from TRBV7-2 and TRBJ2-1, with TRBD2 identical over 14 bases. In germline, CDR1 is SGHTA, CDR2 FQGNSA. This CDR3 region has 16 residues. The junction had 7 bases not matched to a gene; V was cut back by 5 bases and J by 7 bases. CDR3 DNA sequence: TGTGCCAGCAGCGCCGGGACTAGCGGGGGCCAGAATGAGCAGTTCTTC. It encodes CASSAGTSGGQNEQFF.

This clonotype was seen a handful of times. The rearrangement joins TRBV6-6 to TRBJ2-3; no definite D call. The V gene lost 10 bases and the J gene lost 2 bases, with 7 bases spanning the gap. CDR1 and CDR2 from the germline V gene are MNHNY and SVGAGI (reference sequence). This CDR3 is built from 11 residues. CDR3 in amino acids: CATSITDTQYF. The CDR3 DNA reads as TGTGCCACCTCGATCACAGATACGCAGTATTTT.

This clonotype was seen many times. This sequence joins TRBV5-1 and TRBJ2-7; TRBD1 might be the D (5 bases). CDR3 length: 14 amino acids. V lost 4 bases, J lost 3 bases, and 14 bases lay in between. Per the germline V gene, CDR1 is SGHRS and CDR2 is YFSETQ. CDR3 nucleotides: TGCGCCAGCAGCCTGGAAGGACAACTCTACGAGCAGTACTTC. Its protein is CASSLEGQLYEQYF.

This rearrangement joins TRBV7-6 to TRBJ2-3; 8 bases are shared with TRBD2. V was pared by 5 bases and J by 0 bases, with 19 bases of the junction left unmatched. CDR3 length equals 20 residues. CDR1 is SGHVS and CDR2 is FNYEAQ in the germline V gene. The CDR3 is CASSPYGTSHQESSTDTQYF. As DNA, the CDR3 is TGTGCCAGCAGCCCCTATGGGACTAGTCACCAGGAGTCTAGCACAGATACGCAGTATTTT. Supplemented by reference TRBV7-6 and TRBJ2-3, the full variable domain reads GAGVSQSPRYKVTKRGQDVALRCDPISGHVSLYWYRQALGQGPEFLTYFNYEAQQDKSGLPNDRFSAERPEGSISTLTIQRTEQRDSAMYRCASSPYGTSHQESSTDTQYFGPGTRLTVL.

The table lists this clonotype with a count of one. The chain joins TRBV7-2 to TRBJ2-5, with 8 positions matching TRBD1. The CDR3 contains 16 residues. Germline V gives CDR1 SGHTA, CDR2 FQGNSA. Trimming took 1 base from V and 11 from J; bases not matched to a gene: 15. The CDR3 DNA reads as TGTGCCAGCAGCTTAGTCGGACAGGGTACCTACAATGAGCAGTACTTC. Protein product: CASSLVGQGTYNEQYF.

This clonotype appeared a few times. The chain links TRBV7-8 to TRBJ2-7, with TRBD1 identical over 7 bases. The CDR3 sequence is 14 residues long. From germline, CDR1 is SGHVS and CDR2 FQNEAQ. Trimming cost V 5 bases and J 2 bases; bases outside gene matches: 6. The CDR3, as DNA: TGTGCCAGCAGCACCGGGACAGCTGCCTACGAGCAGTACTTC. Protein sequence: CASSTGTAAYEQYF.

In this sample, this clonotype turned up once. The V call is TRBV20-1, the J call TRBJ2-3; the D gene is possibly TRBD2 (5 bases). The CDR3 is 15 residues long. With 0 bases removed from V and 5 bases from J, the gap between germline ends came to 15 bases. Germline CDR1 reads DFQATT; CDR2 reads SNEGSKA (reference sequence). CDR3 in DNA: TGCAGTGCTAGAGATAGGCGGGTTGTGAGAGATACGCAGTATTTT. As protein: CSARDRRVVRDTQYF.

This clonotype has just one count. CDR3 DNA: TGCGCCAGCAGCTCACAGCCGGGACAGGGTCTTATCTATGGCTACACCTTC. Its protein is CASSSQPGQGLIYGYTF. This chain connects TRBV5-1 to TRBJ1-2; 9 bases are shared with TRBD1. Trimming cost V 3 bases and J 4 bases; bases outside gene matches: 13. This CDR3 spans 17 amino acids. CDR1 and CDR2 from the germline V gene are SGHRS and YFSETQ.

There are a few counts of this clonotype. The CDR3 here is CASSPDPKNIQYF. As DNA, the CDR3 is TGTGCCAGCAGCCCCGATCCCAAAAACATTCAGTACTTC. The chain links TRBV9 to TRBJ2-4; D gene unclear. Trimming shortened V by 4 bases and J by 2 bases, and 7 bases separated the two germline ends. CDR3 size: 13 residues. Germline V CDR1 and CDR2: SGDLS, YYNGEE. The full variable domain, its missing parts supplied by reference TRBV9 and TRBJ2-4, is DSGVTQTPKHLITATGQRVTLRCSPRSGDLSVYWYQQSLDQGLQFLIQYYNGEERAKGNILERFSAQQFPDLHSELNLSSLELGDSALYFCASSPDPKNIQYFGAGTRLSVL.

This clonotype was observed a few times. J is TRBJ1-4 and V is TRBV12-3 or TRBV12-4, with 9 bases that match TRBD1. This CDR3 comprises 16 residues. V dropped 8 bases and J dropped 3; count of bases not matched to a gene: 10. CDR3 region: CASSGGQGGPNEKLFF. The CDR3 region has the DNA TGTGCCAGCTCTGGGGGACAGGGTGGCCCTAATGAAAAACTGTTTTTT.

This clonotype was found once. J is TRBJ2-1 and V is TRBV10-3, with 8 nucleotides matching TRBD1. This CDR3 is built from 16 residues. The J segment lost 2 bases and the V segment lost 0 bases, leaving 3 bases of the junction unmatched. The germline V gene has CDR1 ENHRY and CDR2 SYGVKD. CDR3 in DNA: TGTGCCATCAGTGAGTCGACAGGGGTCACCTACAATGAGCAGTTCTTC. This encodes CAISESTGVTYNEQFF.

Turning to this clonotype: A read error may be the cause here, since a much bigger clone is one base away. The chain links TRBV10-3 to TRBJ2-1; the match to TRBD2 covers 8 bases. The closer fit of TRBJ2-7 to the DNA end suggests the J call may be wrong. The germline V gene encodes CDR1 ENHRY and CDR2 SYGVKD. This CDR3 is 15 amino acids long. The CDR3 region is CAIAPSGRSYNEQYF. In DNA, the CDR3 is TGTGCCATCGCCCCCAGCGGGAGATCCTACAATGAGCAGTACTTC.

This clonotype turned up a few times. This sequence joins TRBV20-1 and TRBJ2-3; the match to TRBD2 covers 8 bases. V dropped 4 bases and J dropped 4; count of bases not matched to a gene: 7. The germline V gene has CDR1 DFQATT and CDR2 SNEGSKA (reference sequence). This CDR3 is built from 14 residues. CDR3 bases: TGCAGTGCTAAACGGGGGGGCCAGGCAGATACGCAGTATTTT. Translation: CSAKRGGQADTQYF.

The V and J genes are TRBV6-2 or TRBV6-3 and TRBJ2-3; TRBD2 aligns across 12 bases. Germline trimming cut 2 bases from V and 4 bases from J; bases unmatched to any gene: 10. In germline, CDR1 is MNHEY, CDR2 SVGEGT. The CDR3 consists of 18 residues. The CDR3 coding sequence is TGTGCCAGCAGTTACCCCTTAACTAGCGGGGGGTCTCCAGATACGCAGTATTTT. Translated: CASSYPLTSGGSPDTQYF.

The chain joins TRBV5-1 to TRBJ2-7, with D possibly matching TRBD2 (5 bases). The CDR3 loop spans 14 amino acids. CDR1 is SGHRS, CDR2 YFSETQ, per germline. V dropped 3 bases and J dropped 5 bases, with 15 bases sitting between them. The CDR3 region is CASSSGGRRNEQYF. The DNA of the CDR3 is TGCGCCAGCAGCTCCGGAGGCAGACGAAACGAGCAGTACTTC.

There are a few counts of this clonotype. The chain joins TRBV27 to TRBJ2-1; 9 bases match TRBD2. V shed 6 bases and J 4 bases; nucleotides not matched to a gene: 10. CDR3 size: 16 residues. Germline lookup yields CDR1 MNHEY and CDR2 SMNVEV (reference sequence). CDR3 DNA: TGTGCCAGCAGAGATCGCGGGGGGGCCGGGTACAATGAGCAGTTCTTC. As protein: CASRDRGGAGYNEQFF.

A few counts support this clonotype. A much larger clone lies one base from this, so it may be a read error. V usage is TRBV4-3 and J usage is TRBJ2-1; 8 nucleotides line up with TRBD2. With V trimmed by 0 bases and J by 5 bases, 9 bases remained unmatched. The CDR3 loop spans 17 amino acids. Germline CDR1 and CDR2: LGHNA and YSLEER. CDR3 sequence reads: CASSQDIRGGAHNEQFF. The CDR3 DNA reads TGCGCCAGCAGCCAAGACATCCGGGGGGGGGCCCACAATGAGCAGTTCTTC.

V gene TRBV5-1 combines with J gene TRBJ2-2; D is unresolved. The V end lost 1 base, the J end lost 2 bases, and 6 bases lay between the germline ends. Germline CDR1 reads SGHRS; CDR2 reads YFSETQ. The CDR3 runs to 14 residues. The CDR3, as DNA: TGCGCCAGCAGCTTGAACAGTAACACCGGGGAGCTGTTTTTT. Translation gives CASSLNSNTGELFF.

The chain carries TRBV3-1 and TRBJ1-4; possibly TRBD1 for D (6 bases). CDR1 is LGHDT and CDR2 is YNNKEL in the germline V gene (reference sequence). CDR3 length: 15 residues. V was cut by 4 bases and J by 4 bases, with 13 bases left in between. DNA for the CDR3: TGTGCCAGCAGCCCCGAGACAGGACATAATGAAAAACTGTTTTTT. Translating gives CASSPETGHNEKLFF.

Worth noting for this clonotype: The junction departs from the called germline gene at one end, perhaps through a read error. V gene TRBV6-1 combines with J gene TRBJ2-1, with 10 bases that match TRBD2. The DNA end favors TRBJ2-7, so the J call may be wrong. Germline V gives CDR1 MNHNS, CDR2 SASEGT. The CDR3 contains 16 residues. The CDR3 is CASSAGTSVRSCEQYF. The CDR3 bases are TGTGCCAGCAGTGCCGGGACTAGCGTCCGCTCCTGCGAGCAGTACTTC.

Written as DNA, the CDR3 is TGTGCCAGCAGCCCCACGTTAGATACGCAGTATTTT. The encoded protein is CASSPTLDTQYF. The chain combines TRBV9 with TRBJ2-3, with D unclear. Germline CDR1 reads SGDLS; CDR2 reads YYNGEE. CDR3 length: 12 residues. Trimming took 4 bases from V and 5 from J, leaving 8 bases between them.

This clonotype was detected only a few times. This chain uses TRBV20-1 with TRBJ2-5; possibly TRBD2 for D (6 bases). This CDR3 contains 14 residues. The germline V gene encodes CDR1 DFQATT and CDR2 SNEGSKA (reference sequence). The V end lost 0 bases, the J end lost 2 bases, and 10 bases lay between the germline ends. CDR3 in DNA: TGCAGTGCTAGAGAACGGGACTGGCAAGAGACCCAGTACTTC. This sequence encodes CSARERDWQETQYF.

This clonotype was seen only a few times. DNA for the CDR3: TGTGCCAGCAGTACCGGGACTAGCGGGGCCAGCACAGATACGCAGTATTTT. Translating it yields CASSTGTSGASTDTQYF. The chain couples TRBV6-6 to TRBJ2-3; 13 bases agree with TRBD2. Germline V gives CDR1 MNHNY, CDR2 SVGAGI (reference sequence). J was trimmed by 0 bases and V by 5 bases; bases with no gene match: 5. The CDR3 spans 17 residues.